One sample yielded the 19 T cell receptor beta chains listed below, sequenced in a study of cytomegalovirus exposure and HLA in healthy donors. The PCR ran on 60 Vbeta and 13 Jbeta primers. Clones were sequenced by immunoSEQ multiplex PCR, and TCRdb holds only the in-frame ones, with some missing. The profile covers about 150,000 clones, with 80% appearing a single time and around 5.2% taken by the ten largest. Sample: PBMCs. Every receptor here comes from a woman in her thirties or forties in good health and CMV-seropositive.

This clone has more than one count but fewer than ten. This sequence joins TRBV6-6 and TRBJ2-1, with D maybe TRBD1 (5 bases). This CDR3 is 16 amino acids long. V lost 5 bases and J 5 bases, leaving 19 bases between the germline ends. CDR1 is MNHNY, CDR2 SVGAGI, per germline (reference sequence). CDR3 region: CASSPRQTMVDNEQFF. The CDR3 DNA reads TGTGCCAGCAGTCCAAGACAGACGATGGTAGACAATGAGCAGTTCTTC.

The chain has TRBV28 and TRBJ2-2; 8 bases agree with TRBD2. Trimming cost V 5 bases and J 7 bases; bases outside gene matches: 12. The CDR3 is made up of 16 amino acids. Germline V lookup: CDR1 MDHEN, CDR2 SYDVKM. CDR3 sequence: CASSRHRGGAGGELFF. As DNA, the CDR3 is TGTGCCAGCAGTCGCCATCGGGGGGGCGCGGGCGGGGAGCTGTTTTTT.

The gene calls are TRBV9 and TRBJ1-1; weak D call: TRBD1 (6 bases). Germline loops: CDR1 SGDLS, CDR2 YYNGEE. The CDR3 has 14 residues. With 1 base removed from V and 2 bases from J, the gap between germline ends came to 9 bases. The CDR3 coding sequence is TGTGCCAGCAGCGTATCACAGGGAAACACTGAAGCTTTCTTT. Translating it yields CASSVSQGNTEAFF.

The chain recombines TRBV18 with TRBJ1-1, with TRBD1 matching over 7 bases. The CDR3 consists of 15 residues. Unmatched junction bases numbered 8, after V lost 6 bases and J lost 1 base. Germline V lookup: CDR1 KGHSH, CDR2 LQKENI. CDR3 loop: CASSPGQERNTEAFF. The CDR3 bases are TGTGCCAGCTCTCCTGGACAGGAGAGGAACACTGAAGCTTTCTTT.

This clone was counted a few times. The chain has TRBV18 and TRBJ1-1; no reliable D call. The V and J ends lost 3 bases and 7 bases respectively, with 21 bases between them. Per germline, CDR1 KGHSH and CDR2 LQKENI. This CDR3 is built from 16 residues. CDR3 residues: CASSPLEEVFGREAFF. CDR3 bases: TGTGCCAGCTCACCCCTCGAGGAGGTGTTCGGTCGTGAAGCTTTCTTT.

This chain connects TRBV18 to TRBJ2-1, with D possibly being TRBD2 (5 bases). The V gene lost 4 bases and the J gene lost 8 bases, with 15 bases spanning the gap. This CDR3 has 14 amino acids. Germline V gene sequence: CDR1 KGHSH, CDR2 LQKENI. CDR3 coding DNA: TGTGCCAGCTCACTGGACTTTGGGAGTTATGAGCAGTTCTTC. Its protein is CASSLDFGSYEQFF.

This clone was seen more than once but under ten times. The chain employs TRBV7-8 and TRBJ1-5; 11 bases align to TRBD1. The CDR3 runs 15 residues. V shed 4 bases and J 4 bases; nucleotides not matched to a gene: 3. CDR1 SGHVS and CDR2 FQNEAQ come from the germline V gene. The CDR3 is CASSSGTGGNQPQHF. CDR3 coding DNA: TGTGCCAGCAGCTCCGGGACAGGGGGGAATCAGCCCCAGCATTTT.

This clone was recorded once. The chain couples TRBV14 to TRBJ2-7; TRBD1 aligns across 7 bases. The J segment lost 4 bases and the V segment lost 3 bases, leaving 3 bases of the junction unmatched. Germline V gene lookup returns CDR1 SGHDN and CDR2 FVKESK. The CDR3 length is 13 residues. The CDR3 reads CASSQTTGYEQYF. The CDR3 bases are TGTGCCAGCAGCCAGACGACAGGGTACGAGCAGTACTTC.

This chain connects TRBV5-1 to TRBJ2-2; 13 nucleotides align to TRBD2. Germline assignment: CDR1 SGHRS and CDR2 YFSETQ. The V gene end was trimmed by 4 bases and the J gene end by 9 bases; junction bases not matched to a gene: 9. This CDR3 comprises 16 residues. The CDR3 DNA reads as TGCGCCAGCAGCACCGGACTAGCGGGAGTCTTCCGGGAGCTGTTTTTT. Translation: CASSTGLAGVFRELFF.

This chain joins TRBV7-2 and TRBJ2-7, with TRBD2 as a possible D gene (5 bases). The CDR3 extends over 14 amino acids. In germline, CDR1 is SGHTA, CDR2 FQGNSA. The germline V and J ends were trimmed by 5 bases and 0 bases, with 11 bases remaining between them. DNA of the CDR3: TGTGCCAGCAGCAGCGGATACGTCTCCTACGAGCAGTACTTC. Protein product: CASSSGYVSYEQYF.

The J gene is TRBJ1-2, the V gene TRBV19; D may be TRBD1 (6 bases). The V gene's germline CDR1 is LNHDA and CDR2 SQIVND (reference sequence). This CDR3 is 18 amino acids long. Trimming removed 0 bases from V and 6 bases from J, with 23 bases in between. The CDR3, as DNA: TGTGCCAGTAGTATAGATTGGCCCCCACAGGGCCGGGTAAATGGCTACACCTTC. Its translation is CASSIDWPPQGRVNGYTF.

This chain connects TRBV7-3 to TRBJ2-5; D not resolved. CDR1 SGHTA and CDR2 FQGTGA come from the germline V gene. The CDR3 spans 15 residues. Trimming cost V 5 bases and J 2 bases, with 15 bases left between them. The CDR3, as DNA: TGTGCCAGCAGCCCCCGGCCAGCGTCTCAAGAGACCCAGTACTTC. Its translation is CASSPRPASQETQYF.

The gene calls are TRBV28 and TRBJ1-2, with D maybe TRBD1 (5 bases). The V gene's germline CDR1 is MDHEN and CDR2 SYDVKM. Deletions cut 1 base from V and 4 bases from J, with 10 bases between. The CDR3 length is 14 residues. This CDR3 is CASSLLVQGYGYTF. Written as DNA, the CDR3 is TGTGCCAGCAGTTTATTGGTCCAGGGCTATGGCTACACCTTC.

The rearrangement links TRBV27 to TRBJ2-1; D unclear. V dropped 0 bases and J dropped 5 bases, with 17 bases sitting between them. The CDR3 runs to 17 residues. CDR1 is MNHEY, CDR2 SMNVEV, per germline (reference sequence). The CDR3 here is CASSLSARTYRDNEQFF. CDR3 bases: TGTGCCAGCAGTTTATCGGCTAGAACCTATCGTGACAATGAGCAGTTCTTC.

In its sample, this clone was seen once. The chain links TRBV4-1 to TRBJ2-5; D call uncertain. The germline V gene encodes CDR1 MGHRA and CDR2 YSYEKL. The V and J ends lost 1 base and 1 base respectively, with 13 bases between them. This CDR3 has 16 residues. CDR3 protein: CASSQGQASFQETQYF. CDR3 bases: TGCGCCAGCAGCCAAGGTCAGGCAAGCTTCCAAGAGACCCAGTACTTC.

The chain recombines TRBV7-9 with TRBJ2-1; 7 bases are shared with TRBD2. Trimming at V came to 7 bases and at J to 9 bases, leaving 12 bases not matched to a gene. CDR3 length equals 14 residues. Germline lookup yields CDR1 SEHNR and CDR2 FQNEAQ (reference sequence). CDR3 nucleotides: TGTGCCAGCATTCCCCAGGCGGGAGAAGCTGAGCAGTTCTTC. It is translated as CASIPQAGEAEQFF.

The chain combines TRBV9 with TRBJ2-5; TRBD2 is a possible D gene (5 bases). Between the trimmed V and J ends, which lost 0 bases and 2 bases, there was a span of 14 bases. The CDR3 is made up of 16 amino acids. The germline V gene has CDR1 SGDLS and CDR2 YYNGEE. Here the CDR3 DNA reads TGTGCCAGCAGCGTAGACGAGGGCAATACTCAAGAGACCCAGTACTTC. Its translation: CASSVDEGNTQETQYF.

CDR3 sequence (DNA): TGTGCCAGCAACTCCGGGACAGGGGGATTGTTGTACGAGCAGTACTTC. Translated: CASNSGTGGLLYEQYF. The rearrangement links TRBV5-6 to TRBJ2-7; 11 bases are shared with TRBD1. The CDR3 is 16 amino acids. CDR1 and CDR2 (germline): SGHDT, YYEEEE. V dropped 6 bases and J dropped 4; count of bases not matched to a gene: 12.

The chain carries TRBV7-9 and TRBJ2-1; D might be TRBD2 (5 bases). Germline CDR1 is SEHNR and CDR2 is FQNEAQ (reference sequence). Deletions cut 8 bases from V and 8 bases from J, with 13 bases between. The CDR3 contains 12 residues. The CDR3 reads CASGLYMYEQFF. As DNA, the CDR3 is TGTGCCAGCGGACTCTATATGTATGAGCAGTTCTTC.